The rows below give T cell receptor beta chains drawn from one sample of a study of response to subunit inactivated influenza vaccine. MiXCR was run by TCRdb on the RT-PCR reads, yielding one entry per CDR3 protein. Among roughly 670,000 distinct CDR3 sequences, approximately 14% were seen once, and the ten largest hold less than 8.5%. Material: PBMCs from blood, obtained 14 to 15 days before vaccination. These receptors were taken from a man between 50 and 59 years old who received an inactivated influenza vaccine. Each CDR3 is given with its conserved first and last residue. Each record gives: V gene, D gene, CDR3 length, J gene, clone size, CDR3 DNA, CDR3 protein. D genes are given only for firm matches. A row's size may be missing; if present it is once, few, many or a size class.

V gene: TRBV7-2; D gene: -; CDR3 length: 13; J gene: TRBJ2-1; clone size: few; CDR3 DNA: TGTGCCAGCAGCCAGAGTCTCGACGGAGAAAGGTTCTTC; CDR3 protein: CASSQSLDGERFF
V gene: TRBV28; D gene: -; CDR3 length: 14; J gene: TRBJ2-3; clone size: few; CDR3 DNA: TGTGCCAGCAGTAGGCTAGATCTTCCAGATACGCAGTATTTT; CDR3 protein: CASSRLDLPDTQYF
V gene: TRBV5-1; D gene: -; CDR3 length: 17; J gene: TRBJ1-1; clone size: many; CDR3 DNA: TGCGCCAGCAGCCGTGGAGGGGGAATTGGGGCGAACACTGAAGCTTTCTTT; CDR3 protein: CASSRGGGIGANTEAFF
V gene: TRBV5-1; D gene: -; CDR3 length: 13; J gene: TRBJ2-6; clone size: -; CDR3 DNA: TGCGCCAGCAGCGGCACAGAGGCCAACGTCCTGACTTTC; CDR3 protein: CASSGTEANVLTF
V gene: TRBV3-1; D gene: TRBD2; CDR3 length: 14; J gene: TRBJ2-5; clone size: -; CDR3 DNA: TGTGCCAGCAGCCGAAAGCGGGGTCAAGAGACCCAGTACTTC; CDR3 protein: CASSRKRGQETQYF
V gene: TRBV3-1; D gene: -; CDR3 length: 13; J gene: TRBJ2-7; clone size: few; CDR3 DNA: TGTGCCAGCAGCTTCTATGGGGAGTACGAGCAGTACTTC; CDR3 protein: CASSFYGEYEQYF
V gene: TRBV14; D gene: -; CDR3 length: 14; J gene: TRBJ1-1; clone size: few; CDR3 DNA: TGTGCCAGCAGCCAAGAGAGGGAGAACACTGAAGCTTTCTTT; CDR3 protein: CASSQERENTEAFF
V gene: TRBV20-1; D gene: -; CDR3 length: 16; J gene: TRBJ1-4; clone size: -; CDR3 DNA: TGCAGTGCTAGAGATGGAGGGCCTGCAACTAATGAAAAACTGTTTTTT; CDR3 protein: CSARDGGPATNEKLFF
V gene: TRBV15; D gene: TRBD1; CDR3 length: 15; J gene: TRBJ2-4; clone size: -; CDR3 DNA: TGTGCCACCAGCGACACAACAGGGGTCGGACAAGTTCAGTACTTC; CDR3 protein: CATSDTTGVGQVQYF
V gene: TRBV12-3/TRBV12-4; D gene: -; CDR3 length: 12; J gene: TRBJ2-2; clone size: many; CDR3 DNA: TGTGCCAGCGGGTTTAGTACCGGGGAGCTGTTTTTT; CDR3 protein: CASGFSTGELFF